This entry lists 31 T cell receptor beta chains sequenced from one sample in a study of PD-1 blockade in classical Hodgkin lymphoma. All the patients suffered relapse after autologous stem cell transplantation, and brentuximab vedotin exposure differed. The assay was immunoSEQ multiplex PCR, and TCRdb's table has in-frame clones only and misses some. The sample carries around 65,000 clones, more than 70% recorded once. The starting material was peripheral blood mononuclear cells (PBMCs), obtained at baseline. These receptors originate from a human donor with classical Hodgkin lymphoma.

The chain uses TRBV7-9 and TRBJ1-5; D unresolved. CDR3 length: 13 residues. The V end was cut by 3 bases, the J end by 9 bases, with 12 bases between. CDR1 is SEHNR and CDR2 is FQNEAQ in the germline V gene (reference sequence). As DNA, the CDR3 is TGTGCCAGCAGCTTCGGGTCCGGGAGGCCCCAGCATTTT. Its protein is CASSFGSGRPQHF.

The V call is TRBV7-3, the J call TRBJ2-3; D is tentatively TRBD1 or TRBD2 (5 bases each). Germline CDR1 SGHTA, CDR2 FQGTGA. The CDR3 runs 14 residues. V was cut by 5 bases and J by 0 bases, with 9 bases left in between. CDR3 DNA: TGTGCCAGCAGCCCGGGACGGAGCACAGATACGCAGTATTTT. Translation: CASSPGRSTDTQYF.

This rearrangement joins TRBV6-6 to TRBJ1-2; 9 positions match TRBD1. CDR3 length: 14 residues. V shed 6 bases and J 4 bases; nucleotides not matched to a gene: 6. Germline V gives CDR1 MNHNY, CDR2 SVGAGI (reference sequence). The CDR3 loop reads CASSSQGASYGYTF. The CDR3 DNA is TGTGCCAGCAGCTCACAGGGGGCGAGCTATGGCTACACCTTC.

CDR3 sequence: CASSQDRRDTEAFF. The CDR3 region has the DNA TGCGCCAGCAGCCAAGATAGGAGGGACACTGAAGCTTTCTTT. The chain combines TRBV4-3 with TRBJ1-1; the D is unclear. The CDR3 is 14 residues long. Germline CDR1 LGHNA, CDR2 YSLEER. V was pared by 0 bases and J by 3 bases, with 8 bases between.

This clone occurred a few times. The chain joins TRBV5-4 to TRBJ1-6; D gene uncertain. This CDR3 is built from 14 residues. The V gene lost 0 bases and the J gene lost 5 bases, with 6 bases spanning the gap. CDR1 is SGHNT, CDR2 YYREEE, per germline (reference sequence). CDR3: CASSLESDNSPLHF. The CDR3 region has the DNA TGTGCCAGCAGCTTGGAGTCGGATAATTCACCCCTCCACTTT.

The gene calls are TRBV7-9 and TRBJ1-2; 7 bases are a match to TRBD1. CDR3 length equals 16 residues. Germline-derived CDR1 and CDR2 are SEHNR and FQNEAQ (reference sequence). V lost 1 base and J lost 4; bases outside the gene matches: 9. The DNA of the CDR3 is TGTGCCAGCAGCTTAGATCCGACAGGGACTATCTATGGCTACACCTTC. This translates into CASSLDPTGTIYGYTF.

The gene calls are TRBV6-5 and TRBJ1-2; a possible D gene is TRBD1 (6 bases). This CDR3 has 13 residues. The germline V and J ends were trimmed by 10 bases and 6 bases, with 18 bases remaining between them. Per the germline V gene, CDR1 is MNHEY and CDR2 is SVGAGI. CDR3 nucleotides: TGTGCCATAACGCGGACAGCGCGTGATGGCTACACCTTC. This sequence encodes CAITRTARDGYTF.

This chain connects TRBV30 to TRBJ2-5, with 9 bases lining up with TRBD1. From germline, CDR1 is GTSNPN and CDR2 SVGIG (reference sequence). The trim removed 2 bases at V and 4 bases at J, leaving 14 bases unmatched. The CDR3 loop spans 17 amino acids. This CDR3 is CAWSHPTKGQGRETQYF. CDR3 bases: TGTGCCTGGAGTCATCCTACTAAGGGACAGGGACGAGAGACCCAGTACTTC.

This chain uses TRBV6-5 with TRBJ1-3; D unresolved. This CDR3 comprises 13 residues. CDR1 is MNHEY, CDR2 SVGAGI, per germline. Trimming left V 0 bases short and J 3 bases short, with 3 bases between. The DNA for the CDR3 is TGTGCCAGCAGTTACTCGAGTGGAAACACCATATATTTT. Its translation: CASSYSSGNTIYF.

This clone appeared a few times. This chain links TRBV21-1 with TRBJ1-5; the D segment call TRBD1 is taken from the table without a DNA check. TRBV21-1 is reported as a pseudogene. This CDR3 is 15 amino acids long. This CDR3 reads CASSLVRGRGQPQHF. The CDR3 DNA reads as TGTGCCAGCAGCCTCGTCAGGGGAAGAGGTCAGCCCCAGCATTTT.

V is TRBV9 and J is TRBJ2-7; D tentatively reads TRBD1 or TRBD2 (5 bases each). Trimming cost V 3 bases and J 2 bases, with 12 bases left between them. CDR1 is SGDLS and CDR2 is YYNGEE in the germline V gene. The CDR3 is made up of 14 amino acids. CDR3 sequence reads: CASSAGTATYEQYF. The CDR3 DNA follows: TGTGCCAGCAGCGCTGGGACGGCCACCTACGAGCAGTACTTC.

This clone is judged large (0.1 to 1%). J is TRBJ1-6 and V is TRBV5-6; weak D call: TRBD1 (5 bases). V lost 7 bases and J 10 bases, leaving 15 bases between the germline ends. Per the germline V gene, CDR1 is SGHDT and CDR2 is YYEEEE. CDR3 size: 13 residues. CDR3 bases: TGTGCCAGCCGACGGGGACGGGGCTCACCCCTCCACTTT. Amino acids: CASRRGRGSPLHF.

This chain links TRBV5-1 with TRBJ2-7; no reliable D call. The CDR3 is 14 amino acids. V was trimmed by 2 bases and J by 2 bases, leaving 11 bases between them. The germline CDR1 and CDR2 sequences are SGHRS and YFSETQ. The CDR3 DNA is TGCGCCAGCAGCTTCGTCGCAGGTCCCTACGAGCAGTACTTC. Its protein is CASSFVAGPYEQYF. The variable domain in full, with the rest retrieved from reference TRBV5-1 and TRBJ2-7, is KAGVTQTPRYLIKTRGQQVTLSCSPISGHRSVSWYQQTPGQGLQFLFEYFSETQRNKGNFPGRFSGRQFSNSRSEMNVSTLELGDSALYLCASSFVAGPYEQYFGPGTRLTVT.

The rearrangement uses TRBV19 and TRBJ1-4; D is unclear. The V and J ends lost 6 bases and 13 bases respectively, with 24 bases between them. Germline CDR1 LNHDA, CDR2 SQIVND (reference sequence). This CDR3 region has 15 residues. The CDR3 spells CASSPNVGTEVRLFF. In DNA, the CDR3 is TGTGCCAGTAGCCCTAACGTGGGAACCGAGGTGAGACTGTTTTTT.

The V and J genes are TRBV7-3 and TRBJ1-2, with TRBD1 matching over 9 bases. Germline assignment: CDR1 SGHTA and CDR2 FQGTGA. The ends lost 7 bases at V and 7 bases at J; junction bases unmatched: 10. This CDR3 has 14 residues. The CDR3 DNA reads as TGTGCCAGCAACTCCCCCGGACAGGGGATTGGCTACACCTTC. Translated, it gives CASNSPGQGIGYTF.

CDR3 in amino acids: CASSNGSPAYEQYF. The DNA for the CDR3 is TGTGCCAGTAGTAATGGATCGCCAGCCTACGAGCAGTACTTC. V and J are TRBV19 and TRBJ2-7; no clear D. The CDR3 covers 14 residues. The germline V gene has CDR1 LNHDA and CDR2 SQIVND (reference sequence). V lost 4 bases and J lost 2, with 12 bases in between.

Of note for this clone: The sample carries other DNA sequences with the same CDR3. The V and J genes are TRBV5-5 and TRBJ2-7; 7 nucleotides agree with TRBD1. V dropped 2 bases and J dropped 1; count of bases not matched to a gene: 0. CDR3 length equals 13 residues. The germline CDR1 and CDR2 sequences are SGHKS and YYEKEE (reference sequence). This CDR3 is CASSLQGSYEQYF. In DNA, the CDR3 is TGTGCCAGCAGCTTACAGGGGTCCTACGAGCAGTACTTC.

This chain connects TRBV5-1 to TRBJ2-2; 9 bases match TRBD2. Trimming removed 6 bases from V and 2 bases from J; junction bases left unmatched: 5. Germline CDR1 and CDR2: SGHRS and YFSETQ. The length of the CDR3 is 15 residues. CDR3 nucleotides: TGCGCCAGCAACCTTAGCGGGGGTAACACCGGGGAGCTGTTTTTT. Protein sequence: CASNLSGGNTGELFF.

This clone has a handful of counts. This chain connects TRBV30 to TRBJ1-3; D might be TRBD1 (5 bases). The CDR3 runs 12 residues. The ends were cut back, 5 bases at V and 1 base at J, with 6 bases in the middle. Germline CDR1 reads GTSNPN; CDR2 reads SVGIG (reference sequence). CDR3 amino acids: CAWDSSGNTIYF. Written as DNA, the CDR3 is TGTGCCTGGGACAGTTCTGGAAACACCATATATTTT.

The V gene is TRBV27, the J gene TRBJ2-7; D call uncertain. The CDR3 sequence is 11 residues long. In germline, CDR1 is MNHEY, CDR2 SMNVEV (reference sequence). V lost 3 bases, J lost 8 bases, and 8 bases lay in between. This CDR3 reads CASSFLEKQYF. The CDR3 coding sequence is TGTGCCAGCAGTTTTCTCGAGAAGCAGTACTTC.

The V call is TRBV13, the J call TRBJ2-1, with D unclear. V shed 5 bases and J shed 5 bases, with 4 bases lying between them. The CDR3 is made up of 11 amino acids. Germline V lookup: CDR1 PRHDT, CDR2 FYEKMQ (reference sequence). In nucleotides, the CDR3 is TGTGCCAGCAGCGGCCACAATGAGCAGTTCTTC. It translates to CASSGHNEQFF.

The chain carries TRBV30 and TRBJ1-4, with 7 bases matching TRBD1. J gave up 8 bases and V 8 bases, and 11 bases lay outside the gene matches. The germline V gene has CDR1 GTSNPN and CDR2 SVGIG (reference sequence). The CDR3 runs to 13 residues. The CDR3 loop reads CARQGQGGEKLFF. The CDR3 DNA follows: TGTGCCCGCCAAGGGCAGGGGGGGGAAAAACTGTTTTTT.

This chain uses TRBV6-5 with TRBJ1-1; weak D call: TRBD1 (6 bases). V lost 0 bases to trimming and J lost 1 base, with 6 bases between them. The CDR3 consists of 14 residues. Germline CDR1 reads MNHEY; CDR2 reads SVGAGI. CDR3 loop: CASSYSTGNTEAFF. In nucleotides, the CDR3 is TGTGCCAGCAGTTACTCGACAGGGAACACTGAAGCTTTCTTT.

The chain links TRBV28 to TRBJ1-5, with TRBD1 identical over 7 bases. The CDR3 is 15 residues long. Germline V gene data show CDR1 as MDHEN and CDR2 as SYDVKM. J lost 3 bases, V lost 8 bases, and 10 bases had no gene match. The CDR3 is CASSIGDRVNQPQHF. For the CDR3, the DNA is TGTGCCAGCTCTATTGGTGACAGGGTCAATCAGCCCCAGCATTTT.

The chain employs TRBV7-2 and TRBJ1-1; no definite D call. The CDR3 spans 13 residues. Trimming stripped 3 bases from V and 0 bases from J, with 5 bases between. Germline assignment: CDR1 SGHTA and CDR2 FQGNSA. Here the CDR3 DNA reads TGTGCCAGCAGCTTCACAGTGAACACTGAAGCTTTCTTT. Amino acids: CASSFTVNTEAFF. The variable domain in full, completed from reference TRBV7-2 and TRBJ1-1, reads GAGVSQSPSNKVTEKGKDVELRCDPISGHTALYWYRQSLGQGLEFLIYFQGNSAPDKSGLPSDRFSAERTGGSVSTLTIQRTQQEDSAVYLCASSFTVNTEAFFGQGTRLTVV.

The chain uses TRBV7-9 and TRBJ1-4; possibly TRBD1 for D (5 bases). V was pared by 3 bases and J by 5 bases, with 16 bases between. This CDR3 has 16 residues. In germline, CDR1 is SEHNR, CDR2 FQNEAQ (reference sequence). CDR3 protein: CASSFTQGSANEKLFF. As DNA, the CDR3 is TGTGCCAGCAGCTTCACCCAGGGAAGCGCGAATGAAAAACTGTTTTTT.

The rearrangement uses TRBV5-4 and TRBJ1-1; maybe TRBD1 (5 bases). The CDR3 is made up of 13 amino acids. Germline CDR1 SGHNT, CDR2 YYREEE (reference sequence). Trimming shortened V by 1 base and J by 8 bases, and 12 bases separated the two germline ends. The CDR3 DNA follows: TGTGCCAGCAGCTTGACCAGGGCGAACGAAGCTTTCTTT. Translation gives CASSLTRANEAFF.

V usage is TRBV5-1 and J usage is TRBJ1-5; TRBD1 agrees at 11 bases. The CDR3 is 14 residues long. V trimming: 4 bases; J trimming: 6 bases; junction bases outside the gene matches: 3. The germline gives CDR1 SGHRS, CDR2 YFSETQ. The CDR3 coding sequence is TGCGCCAGCAGCCTCGGGACAGGGGGTCAGCCCCAGCATTTT. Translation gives CASSLGTGGQPQHF.

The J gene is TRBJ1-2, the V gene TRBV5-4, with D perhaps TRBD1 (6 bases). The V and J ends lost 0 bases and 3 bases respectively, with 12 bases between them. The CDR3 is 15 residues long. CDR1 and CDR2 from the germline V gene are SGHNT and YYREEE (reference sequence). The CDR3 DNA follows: TGTGCCAGCAGCTTGGGCATACAGGGCGACTATGGCTACACCTTC. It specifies CASSLGIQGDYGYTF. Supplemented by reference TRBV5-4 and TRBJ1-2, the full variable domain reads ETGVTQSPTHLIKTRGQQVTLRCSSQSGHNTVSWYQQALGQGPQFIFQYYREEENGRGNFPPRFSGLQFPNYSSELNVNALELDDSALYLCASSLGIQGDYGYTFGSGTRLTVV.

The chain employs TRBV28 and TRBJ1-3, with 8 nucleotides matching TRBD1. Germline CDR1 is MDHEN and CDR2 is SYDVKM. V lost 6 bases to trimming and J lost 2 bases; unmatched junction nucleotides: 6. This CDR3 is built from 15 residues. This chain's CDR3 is CASSGQGGTGNTIYF. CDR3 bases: TGTGCCAGCAGCGGACAGGGAGGAACTGGAAACACCATATATTTT. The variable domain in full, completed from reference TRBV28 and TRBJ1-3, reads DVKVTQSSRYLVKRTGEKVFLECVQDMDHENMFWYRQDPGLGLRLIYFSYDVKMKEKGDIPEGYSVSREKKERFSLILESASTNQTSMYLCASSGQGGTGNTIYFGEGSWLTVV.

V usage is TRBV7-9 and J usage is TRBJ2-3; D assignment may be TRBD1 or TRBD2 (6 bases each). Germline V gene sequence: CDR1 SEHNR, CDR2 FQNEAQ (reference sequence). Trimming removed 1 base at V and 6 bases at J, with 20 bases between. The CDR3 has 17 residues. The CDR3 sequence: CASSLGLTRRGLDTQYF. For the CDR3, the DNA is TGTGCCAGCAGCTTAGGGCTCACTAGGAGGGGGTTGGATACGCAGTATTTT.